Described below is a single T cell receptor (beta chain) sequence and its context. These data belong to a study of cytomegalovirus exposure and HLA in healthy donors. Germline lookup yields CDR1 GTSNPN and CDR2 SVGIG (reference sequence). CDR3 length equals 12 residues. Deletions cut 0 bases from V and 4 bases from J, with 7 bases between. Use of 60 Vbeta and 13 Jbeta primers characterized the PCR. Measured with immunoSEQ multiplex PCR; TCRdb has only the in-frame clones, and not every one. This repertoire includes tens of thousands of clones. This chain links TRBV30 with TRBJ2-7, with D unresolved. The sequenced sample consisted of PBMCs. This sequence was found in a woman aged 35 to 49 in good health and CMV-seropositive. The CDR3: CAWSVLGYEQYF. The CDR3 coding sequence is TGTGCCTGGAGTGTCCTAGGTTACGAGCAGTACTTC.